Only a few counts were recorded for the clone carrying this T cell receptor beta chain. Its matching antigen is unknown. The data stem from a study of blood T cells in healthy people across ages. The study's findings and limits: Older age went with lower TCR beta diversity per million T cells, in a roughly linear way.

Combining a sample-barcoded 5' primer with a J-beta primer mix, a second PCR ran for roughly 7 to 12 cycles. TCRdb reprocessed the 5' RACE reads with MiXCR, giving one entry per CDR3 protein. The sample consists of roughly 1.7 million distinct CDR3 sequences, roughly 30% of them appearing once. The receptor was derived from a woman in her twenties or thirties in good health. The sequencing sample was made of blood.

The CDR3 coding sequence is TGCAGTGCACCGGGACTAGCGGAACGCAATACGCAGTATTTT. This sequence encodes CSAPGLAERNTQYF. The rearrangement joins TRBV20-1 to TRBJ2-3, with 11 bases that match TRBD2. CDR1 DFQATT and CDR2 SNEGSKA come from the germline V gene (reference sequence). This CDR3 contains 14 residues. V lost 6 bases to trimming and J lost 7 bases; unmatched junction nucleotides: 9.